These 24 T cell receptor beta chains were all obtained from the same sample, sequenced in a study of neurological immune-mediated disorders. TCRdb redid the calling of the 5' RACE reads with MiXCR, one entry per CDR3 protein. The table lists about 38,000 distinct CDR3 sequences, more than 4.5% of them singletons. The source material was CD4+ T cells from blood. These receptors originate from a man younger than 30 in good health.

There are many counts of this clonotype. V is TRBV5-1 and J is TRBJ1-2, with unresolved D. Trimming cost V 0 bases and J 4 bases, with 10 bases left between them. Germline CDR1 is SGHRS and CDR2 is YFSETQ. The CDR3 is 14 amino acids. CDR3 in DNA: TGCGCCAGCAGCTTGGACCACCCAGCCTATGGCTACACCTTC. As protein: CASSLDHPAYGYTF.

The sample holds many counts of this clonotype. V usage is TRBV20-1 and J usage is TRBJ1-4, with D perhaps TRBD1 (5 bases). The CDR3 spans 16 residues. V lost 1 base, J lost 1 base, and 13 bases lay in between. CDR1 is DFQATT, CDR2 SNEGSKA, per germline (reference sequence). The CDR3 spells CSARGVQGQTNEKLFF. CDR3 coding DNA: TGCAGTGCTAGAGGGGTCCAGGGCCAAACTAATGAAAAACTGTTTTTT.

This clonotype has a count of ten or more. The chain has TRBV7-3 and TRBJ2-1; 7 nucleotides match TRBD2. This CDR3 has 16 amino acids. The V gene end was trimmed by 6 bases and the J gene end by 0 bases; junction bases not matched to a gene: 8. Germline V gene sequence: CDR1 SGHTA, CDR2 FQGTGA. The CDR3 nucleotides are TGTGCCAGCAGTTCGGCCGGGGGGAGCTCCTACAATGAGCAGTTCTTC. It translates to CASSSAGGSSYNEQFF.

The chain joins TRBV7-2 to TRBJ1-5; no clear D. The germline gives CDR1 SGHTA, CDR2 FQGNSA. Trimming took 1 base from V and 4 from J, leaving 11 bases between them. The CDR3 runs to 15 residues. CDR3 amino acids: CASSLDSSFNQPQHF. For the CDR3, the DNA is TGTGCCAGCAGCTTAGACAGCTCGTTTAATCAGCCCCAGCATTTT.

This clonotype has a count of ten or more. The chain uses TRBV6-1 and TRBJ1-1; 9 bases line up with TRBD1. Germline trimming cut 6 bases from V and 7 bases from J; bases unmatched to any gene: 9. This CDR3 has 14 residues. Germline values: CDR1 MNHNS, CDR2 SASEGT. The CDR3 coding sequence is TGTGCCAGCAGCGTACAGGGGGCCTCGGGTGAAGCTTTCTTT. Translation: CASSVQGASGEAFF.

This clonotype was observed many times. The V call is TRBV6-5, the J call TRBJ2-3; 7 nucleotides agree with TRBD1. CDR1 MNHEY and CDR2 SVGAGI come from the germline V gene. The V and J ends lost 4 bases and 0 bases, in that order; junction bases with no gene match: 10. The CDR3 spans 17 residues. The CDR3, as DNA: TGTGCCAGCAGTTGGGGGATGACAGGGTTGAGCACAGATACGCAGTATTTT. Amino acids: CASSWGMTGLSTDTQYF.

This clonotype was seen repeatedly, ten times or more. The rearrangement uses TRBV12-3 or TRBV12-4 and TRBJ1-4, with TRBD1 identical over 7 bases. The CDR3 has 20 residues. With 1 base clipped from V and 4 bases from J, the junction kept 18 bases outside the gene matches. The CDR3 nucleotides are TGTGCCAGCAGTTTAGTTTGGCGGACCTTGGACAGGAACCATAATGAAAAACTGTTTTTT. Translated: CASSLVWRTLDRNHNEKLFF.

This clonotype occurred many times. This sequence joins TRBV7-2 and TRBJ2-5, with 8 bases lining up with TRBD2. Germline trimming cut 1 base from V and 4 bases from J; bases unmatched to any gene: 5. The CDR3 spans 15 residues. The germline gives CDR1 SGHTA, CDR2 FQGNSA. CDR3 protein: CASSLVGAGGETQYF. As DNA, the CDR3 is TGTGCCAGCAGCTTAGTCGGGGCGGGGGGAGAGACCCAGTACTTC.

This clonotype was seen many times. The V call is TRBV5-1, the J call TRBJ2-1, with 11 nucleotides matching TRBD2. V trimming: 4 bases; J trimming: 5 bases; junction bases outside the gene matches: 5. Germline assignment: CDR1 SGHRS and CDR2 YFSETQ. This CDR3 is built from 15 residues. CDR3 bases: TGCGCCAGCAGCGTCACTAGCGGGGGTCACAATGAGCAGTTCTTC. Encoded protein: CASSVTSGGHNEQFF.

This clonotype was counted many times. The CDR3 DNA follows: TGTGCCAGCAGCGGCCGGGGCGATGAAAAACTGTTTTTT. Translation gives CASSGRGDEKLFF. This chain joins TRBV5-5 and TRBJ1-4; the D gene is possibly TRBD1 (5 bases). The CDR3 contains 13 residues. V was clipped by 4 bases and J by 6 bases, with 10 bases between them. Germline V gene data show CDR1 as SGHKS and CDR2 as YYEKEE (reference sequence).

This clonotype was recorded many times. The chain uses TRBV7-9 and TRBJ1-6; 7 nucleotides match TRBD1. Per germline, CDR1 SEHNR and CDR2 FQNEAQ (reference sequence). The V segment lost 5 bases and the J segment 7 bases; nucleotides outside the gene matches: 8. CDR3 size: 15 residues. The CDR3 loop is CASSPRGTANSPLHF. The CDR3 region has the DNA TGTGCCAGCAGCCCGAGAGGGACAGCCAATTCACCCCTCCACTTT.

This clonotype has ten or more counts. The rearrangement joins TRBV4-3 to TRBJ2-3; 8 bases agree with TRBD1. Germline V gene data show CDR1 as LGHNA and CDR2 as YSLEER. Trimming took 5 bases from V and 11 from J; bases not matched to a gene: 18. The CDR3 runs 16 residues. DNA of the CDR3: TGCGCCAGCAGCTCCGGGACAGGTACTACCCCGAGGAAGCAGTATTTT. Translated, it gives CASSSGTGTTPRKQYF.

The chain links TRBV5-1 to TRBJ1-1; D remains ambiguous. The ends were cut back, 0 bases at V and 1 base at J, with 7 bases in the middle. The CDR3 sequence is 14 residues long. The germline V gene encodes CDR1 SGHRS and CDR2 YFSETQ. The CDR3 nucleotides are TGCGCCAGCAGCTTGGACACCTGGAACACTGAAGCTTTCTTT. It specifies CASSLDTWNTEAFF.

This clonotype was detected ten times or more. This chain links TRBV5-1 with TRBJ1-6, with D hard to call. Germline lookup yields CDR1 SGHRS and CDR2 YFSETQ. This CDR3 contains 14 residues. V was clipped by 1 base and J by 8 bases, with 10 bases between them. The CDR3 sequence is CASSLTSGYSPLHF. Written as DNA, the CDR3 is TGCGCCAGCAGCTTGACGTCAGGTTATTCACCCCTCCACTTT.

At least ten counts were recorded for this clonotype. The chain uses TRBV7-2 and TRBJ2-2; 7 nucleotides line up with TRBD1. V shed 5 bases, J shed 4 bases, and the junction held 7 bases outside the gene matches. Per the germline V gene, CDR1 is SGHTA and CDR2 is FQGNSA. The CDR3 runs 15 residues. The CDR3 DNA sequence: TGTGCCAGCAGCGTTGGGACAGCTTCCACCGGGGAGCTGTTTTTT. Protein: CASSVGTASTGELFF.

This clonotype came up many times. The V gene is TRBV7-2, the J gene TRBJ1-2, with 9 nucleotides matching TRBD1. V lost 1 base, J lost 8 bases, and 11 bases stayed unmatched. Germline V lookup: CDR1 SGHTA, CDR2 FQGNSA. The CDR3 loop spans 16 amino acids. The DNA of the CDR3 is TGTGCCAGCAGCTTAGGATTTGGGGGACAGGGAGGAGGCTACACCTTC. Its translation is CASSLGFGGQGGGYTF.

The table lists this clonotype with many counts. This CDR3 is CASSPRWDSAYEQYF. Here the CDR3 DNA reads TGTGCCAGCAGCCCAAGATGGGACAGTGCCTACGAGCAGTACTTC. The chain has TRBV4-2 and TRBJ2-7; 7 nucleotides line up with TRBD1. Losses at the gene ends were 4 bases for V and 2 bases for J; bases not matched to a gene: 8. Germline values: CDR1 LGHNA, CDR2 YNFKEQ. The CDR3 consists of 15 residues.

This clonotype showed up many times. The chain links TRBV7-3 to TRBJ2-2; a weak D match, TRBD1 (5 bases). Trimming shortened V by 2 bases and J by 1 base, and 8 bases separated the two germline ends. CDR1 and CDR2 (germline): SGHTA, FQGTGA. CDR3 length: 15 residues. CDR3 bases: TGTGCCAGCAGCTTATATCAGGGGAACACCGGGGAGCTGTTTTTT. Its translation is CASSLYQGNTGELFF.

This clonotype showed up many times. The chain links TRBV12-3 or TRBV12-4 to TRBJ1-2; no firm D call. CDR3 length: 13 residues. Trimming took 2 bases from V and 9 from J, leaving 13 bases between them. For the CDR3, the DNA is TGTGCCAGCAGTTTATTTGGGGAGGAGAGCTACACCTTC. This gives the protein CASSLFGEESYTF.

In this sample, this clonotype turned up many times. This chain joins TRBV5-1 and TRBJ1-2; 7 bases agree with TRBD1. The CDR3 spans 13 residues. The V and J ends lost 5 bases and 4 bases, in that order; junction bases with no gene match: 5. The germline V gene has CDR1 SGHRS and CDR2 YFSETQ. CDR3: CASRLGQTYGYTF. The CDR3 bases are TGCGCCAGCAGACTGGGACAGACCTATGGCTACACCTTC.

This clonotype was observed many times. The chain is built from TRBV7-2 and TRBJ2-7; D is possibly TRBD2 (6 bases). Germline V gene data show CDR1 as SGHTA and CDR2 as FQGNSA. The CDR3 totals 15 residues. The germline V and J ends were trimmed by 2 bases and 6 bases, with 17 bases remaining between them. The CDR3 DNA follows: TGTGCCAGCAGCTTATTCACAGCCGGGGGAACCGAGCAGTACTTC. Translated, it gives CASSLFTAGGTEQYF.

Concerning this clonotype itself: Being one base from a much bigger clone, this may be a read error. V gene TRBV10-1 combines with J gene TRBJ1-1; D is undetermined. The V end lost 6 bases, the J end lost 3 bases, and 11 bases lay between the germline ends. The CDR3 runs to 13 residues. Per the germline V gene, CDR1 is WNHNN and CDR2 is SYGVQD (reference sequence). This CDR3 reads CASSTRSDTEAFF. DNA of the CDR3: TGCGCCAGCAGCACACGATCAGACACTGAAGCTTTCTTT.

This clonotype was picked up many times. The rearrangement uses TRBV18 and TRBJ2-7; D perhaps matches TRBD1 (6 bases). The V gene's germline CDR1 is KGHSH and CDR2 LQKENI. The CDR3 is made up of 15 amino acids. V lost 1 base and J 3 bases, leaving 13 bases between the germline ends. The CDR3 DNA sequence: TGTGCCAGCTCACCACGGCAGGGGAAGGGCTACGAGCAGTACTTC. Its protein product is CASSPRQGKGYEQYF.

This clonotype was seen ten or more times. The rearrangement links TRBV20-1 to TRBJ2-5; no clear D gene. CDR3 length equals 13 residues. V lost 3 bases and J 4 bases, leaving 12 bases between the germline ends. Germline-derived CDR1 and CDR2 are DFQATT and SNEGSKA (reference sequence). This CDR3 is CSASEGNGETQYF. CDR3 nucleotide sequence: TGCAGTGCTAGCGAAGGGAACGGAGAGACCCAGTACTTC.